What follows are 5 T cell receptor beta chains derived from one specimen sequenced in a study of T cell responses to AZD1222 COVID-19 vaccine. Data came from immunoSEQ multiplex PCR; TCRdb stores just in-frame clones and leaves some out. The data hold around 150,000 clones, with around 90% observed a single time. Specimen: peripheral blood, collected on day 0 of AZD1222 vaccination. These receptors came from an adult in good health.

The J gene is TRBJ2-1, the V gene TRBV9, with a possible D match to TRBD1 (5 bases). The CDR3 spans 16 residues. Trimming stripped 0 bases from V and 5 bases from J, with 15 bases between. In germline, CDR1 is SGDLS, CDR2 YYNGEE. CDR3 sequence (DNA): TGTGCCAGCAGCGTAGACCGACAGTCAGGGCACAATGAGCAGTTCTTC. Translation: CASSVDRQSGHNEQFF.

The genes are TRBV28 and TRBJ2-1, with TRBD2 matching 8 bases. The CDR3 runs to 16 residues. V lost 6 bases and J lost 8; bases outside the gene matches: 15. CDR1 and CDR2 (germline): MDHEN, SYDVKM. The CDR3 sequence is CASRPEGAGEFHEQFF. CDR3 coding DNA: TGTGCCAGCAGACCCGAGGGAGCGGGAGAGTTCCATGAGCAGTTCTTC.

This chain links TRBV30 with TRBJ2-1; TRBD2 matches 7 bases. V dropped 0 bases and J dropped 6; count of bases not matched to a gene: 5. CDR1 is GTSNPN and CDR2 is SVGIG in the germline V gene (reference sequence). This CDR3 has 14 residues. The CDR3 loop reads CAWSVSSGFNEQFF. CDR3 DNA sequence: TGTGCCTGGAGTGTCTCTAGCGGATTCAATGAGCAGTTCTTC.

The chain couples TRBV19 to TRBJ1-1; D is unclear. Germline CDR1 LNHDA, CDR2 SQIVND (reference sequence). Trimming stripped 5 bases from V and 1 base from J, with 8 bases between. The CDR3 consists of 13 residues. The DNA of the CDR3 is TGTGCCAGTAGTCCCCCCACGAACACTGAAGCTTTCTTT. It is translated as CASSPPTNTEAFF.

This clone is a singleton in its sample. This rearrangement joins TRBV9 to TRBJ1-2; 8 bases match TRBD1. Germline assignment: CDR1 SGDLS and CDR2 YYNGEE. This CDR3 spans 13 amino acids. Trimming cost V 4 bases and J 12 bases; bases outside gene matches: 11. The CDR3 region has the DNA TGTGCCAGCAGCCCTCACCTACAGGGGGGGAACACCTTC. Residues: CASSPHLQGGNTF.